The T cell receptor beta chain described here comes from a study of naive and memory T cell subsets (dated by TCRdb to the late 2010s). About the investigation overall: An open-source, UMI-based TCR alpha and beta sequencing pipeline was applied to sorted naive and memory peripheral blood T cell subsets. Complete agreement was observed between the functional CMV T cell responses and the IgG serology results. RNA was DNase-treated and reverse transcribed with TCR constant-region primers, mostly using SuperScript III. The paper as a whole reports these results and caveats: TCR abundance followed a power law whose exponent differed between naive and memory subsets but was consistent across the three individuals. Each clonotype was defined as a single alpha or beta chain sequence rather than as a paired alpha/beta receptor. RNA-based TCR counts may be affected by expression changes linked to T cell activation and differentiation. The repertoire findings for the naive and memory subsets could not be validated against a ground truth, as none was available. In both CD4 and CD8 cells, going from naive through CM, EM and EMRA, the Gini index went up while Shannon and inverse Simpson diversity went down. After error correction, over 95% of naive TCR sequences appeared only once, giving much steeper abundance distributions than memory subsets.

The method behind the library was UMI-ligation and nested PCR. To cover both TRBC1 and TRBC2, the beta constant-region primer consisted of an equimolar mix of two oligonucleotides. Four rounds of PCR were used to amplify ligated cDNA, with nested alpha and beta constant-region primers being used together with the SP2 primer. A single-stranded oligonucleotide bearing the SP2 primer plus a 12-nucleotide UMI was ligated onto the 3' end of the cDNA by T4 RNA ligase 1. The ligation reaction was kept at 16 degrees C for 20-24 hours. To avoid over-amplification, PCR2 was usually performed as a SYBR Green qPCR and halted once a predetermined threshold was reached. Every purification after the first one was done using Agencourt AMPure XP magnetic beads. Libraries were quantified by Qubit and checked on a TapeStation, where a main peak was expected near 650 bp. Pooled libraries were sequenced on an Illumina MiSeq using v2 2x251 paired-end kits, and typically about 0.95-2.1 million reads were obtained per sample. Each sample's library went into the pool at about 4.2 nM, and roughly 5-8% PhiX was added to help with cluster recognition. The original methods were these. Decombinator assigned V and J genes to Demultiplexor-processed FASTQ reads by tag matching, allowing a single base-pair mismatch. UMIs were used by Collapsinator to correct both sequencing errors and frequency errors arising from PCR heterogeneity. TCRs were translated and CDR3s were extracted from the conserved cysteine to the FGXG phenylalanine by CDR3Translator, with non-productive sequences being flagged. Gini, Shannon entropy and inverse Simpson indices were calculated on repertoires that had been subsampled to equal numbers of UMI-defined TCRs. Clonotype abundance distributions were fitted to a power law by maximum likelihood within the linear range. Similar UMI counts, unique TCR numbers and clonal distributions were obtained with the pipeline and with MIGEC on one naive CD8 sample. The repertoires were searched for around 7,000 CMV-associated CDR3 sequences that had been compiled from VDJdb and a published dataset. TCRdb handled the public reads itself, with Q25 trimming in fastp and clone calling in MiXCR, and kept productive beta chains. Rows are unified per CDR3 protein, each entry keeping the most common DNA and genes. The V and J calls here are based on TCRdb, not the publication. The sample table contains 95,000 to 150,000 distinct CDR3 sequences; only one count was recorded for over 30% of them. The ten largest make up about 0.85% of the sample.

About this clonotype itself: What antigen it recognizes has not been identified. No much larger clone exists at a distance of one base, and base qualities are not known.

From the second PCR step onward, the TCR alpha chain libraries and the TCR beta chain libraries were amplified separately. CMV status of each donor was established by measuring IFNgamma production from CD4+ T cells after fresh PBMCs were stimulated overnight with CMV viral lysate. CD4 T cells were positively selected using Miltenyi beads, after which CD8 T cells were positively selected from the CD4-negative fraction. Cells were stained for CD3, CD4, CD8, CD45RA, CD27 and a live/dead dye and were sorted on a BD Aria II into four subsets based on CD45RA and CD27. Blood was obtained from a few healthy volunteers, and the blood from each volunteer was fractionated into CD4 and CD8 T cells and subsequently into four differentiation subsets. About 0.11 L of peripheral blood was drawn per donor, and PBMC were isolated by Ficoll-Paque PLUS density-gradient centrifugation. Sorted cells were lysed in RLT buffer, and RNA was extracted with a Qiagen RNeasy kit and stored at -80°C.

The CDR3 runs 15 amino acids, cysteine and phenylalanine included. Just CDR3 DNA is preserved here, 45 bases in frame from base 1. From the germline V gene (reference sequence), CDR1 is MNHEY and CDR2 is SMNVEV. The V end gives up 3 bases and the J end 6 bases, leaving 8 bases in the junction not matched to a gene. Material for sequencing was central memory CD4+ T cells from blood. What this sample's cell subset or site label stands for: central memory, CD45RA- CD27+. The rearranged segments are TRBV27 and TRBJ2-1; 7 bases in between match TRBD2. The clonotype comes from a human donor in good health. The CDR3 region has the sequence CASSLGGSKVNEQFF. The DNA is as follows: TGTGCCAGCAGTTTGGGAGGGAGCAAGGTCAATGAGCAGTTCTTC.